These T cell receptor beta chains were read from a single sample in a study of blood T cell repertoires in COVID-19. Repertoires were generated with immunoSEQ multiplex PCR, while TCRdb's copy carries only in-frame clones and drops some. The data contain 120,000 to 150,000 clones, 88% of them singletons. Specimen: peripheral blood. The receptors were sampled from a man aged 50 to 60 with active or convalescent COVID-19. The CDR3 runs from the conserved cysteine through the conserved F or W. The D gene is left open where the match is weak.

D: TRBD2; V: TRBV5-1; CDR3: CASSLEEGVGGRPSKGTQYF
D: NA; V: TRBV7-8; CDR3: CASSKQSLSGNTIYF
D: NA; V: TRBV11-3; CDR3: CASSLDPQAGQYF
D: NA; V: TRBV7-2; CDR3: CASSLVPIYNSPLHF
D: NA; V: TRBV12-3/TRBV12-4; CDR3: CASSPGSSEKLFF
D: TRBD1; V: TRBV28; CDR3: CASRWGQGGTYEQYF
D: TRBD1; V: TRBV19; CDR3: CASSIAQGPTNEQFF
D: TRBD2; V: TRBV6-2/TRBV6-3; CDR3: CASSHVAGAVTGELFF
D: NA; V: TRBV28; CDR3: CASSPIQGNYGYTF
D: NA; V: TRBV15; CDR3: CATSRDRGLGSDEQYF
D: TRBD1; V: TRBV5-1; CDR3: CASSGTGAGTDTQYF
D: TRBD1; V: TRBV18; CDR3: CASSPPDGTAKLFF
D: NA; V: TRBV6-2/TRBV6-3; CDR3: CASSYGQVTSPLHF
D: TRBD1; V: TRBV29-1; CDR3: CSTMGGTGVNEQFF
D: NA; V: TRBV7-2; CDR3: CASSLMRSKETQYF
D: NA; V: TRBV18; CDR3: CASSPGLSKNIQYF
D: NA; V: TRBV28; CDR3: CASSLSTGELFF
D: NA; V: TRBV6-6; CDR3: CASISHSEQYF
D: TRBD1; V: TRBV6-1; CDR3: CASSETQGAGYEQYF
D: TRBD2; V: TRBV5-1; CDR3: CASSFRWAGVVRAGELFF
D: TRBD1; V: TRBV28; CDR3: CASRERTGGYEKLFF
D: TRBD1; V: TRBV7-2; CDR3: CASSLNRGNEQYF
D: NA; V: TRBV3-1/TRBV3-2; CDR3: CASSQGTGGGTDTQYF
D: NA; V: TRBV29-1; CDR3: CSVDAGGYTEAFF
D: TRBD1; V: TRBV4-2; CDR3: CASSQDRQGGETQYF
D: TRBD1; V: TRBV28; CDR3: CASRETGVTYEQYF
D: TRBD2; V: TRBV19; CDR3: CASSRLAGDAYNEQFF
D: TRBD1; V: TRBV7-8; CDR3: CASSPGQGAYGYTF
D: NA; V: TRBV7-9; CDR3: CASSLDGIEYNEQFF
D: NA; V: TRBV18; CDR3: CASSPRAGLSTDTQYF
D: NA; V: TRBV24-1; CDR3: CATSARDTSSSYNEQFF
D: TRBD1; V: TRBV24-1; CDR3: CATSDRTGSTDTQYF
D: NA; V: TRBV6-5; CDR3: CASRPQNGEKLFF
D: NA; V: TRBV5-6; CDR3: CASSVGLTYNYGYTF
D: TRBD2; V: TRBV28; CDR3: CASSSSGRTDTQYF
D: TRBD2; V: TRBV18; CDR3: CASSSTSGRGEQYF
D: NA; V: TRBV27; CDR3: CASRYTGAGGDEQYF
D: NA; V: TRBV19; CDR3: CASSPRISADTDTQYF
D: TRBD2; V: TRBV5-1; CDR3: CASSPTSGRALYNEQFF
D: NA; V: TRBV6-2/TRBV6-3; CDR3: CASSLVGYYYGYTF
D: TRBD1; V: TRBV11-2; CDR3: CASSSVRGPNSPLHF
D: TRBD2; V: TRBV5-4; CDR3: CASSWTSGGGTDTQYF
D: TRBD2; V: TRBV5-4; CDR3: CASSKPAGEANIQYF
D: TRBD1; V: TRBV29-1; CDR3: CSAYRGPNEQFF
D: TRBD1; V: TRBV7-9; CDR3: CASSVEGGHEQFF
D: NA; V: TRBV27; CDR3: CASSPGTLANYGYTF
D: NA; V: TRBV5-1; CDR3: CASSLGQGSGNEKLFF
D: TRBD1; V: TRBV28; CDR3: CASSRQGGQPQHF
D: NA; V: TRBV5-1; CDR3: CASSDLRGETQYF
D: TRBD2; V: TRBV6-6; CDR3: CASSNRGLAGVREQYF
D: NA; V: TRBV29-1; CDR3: CSVESGVRGNEQFF
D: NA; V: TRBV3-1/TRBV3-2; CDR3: CASSQVGIGAYEQYF